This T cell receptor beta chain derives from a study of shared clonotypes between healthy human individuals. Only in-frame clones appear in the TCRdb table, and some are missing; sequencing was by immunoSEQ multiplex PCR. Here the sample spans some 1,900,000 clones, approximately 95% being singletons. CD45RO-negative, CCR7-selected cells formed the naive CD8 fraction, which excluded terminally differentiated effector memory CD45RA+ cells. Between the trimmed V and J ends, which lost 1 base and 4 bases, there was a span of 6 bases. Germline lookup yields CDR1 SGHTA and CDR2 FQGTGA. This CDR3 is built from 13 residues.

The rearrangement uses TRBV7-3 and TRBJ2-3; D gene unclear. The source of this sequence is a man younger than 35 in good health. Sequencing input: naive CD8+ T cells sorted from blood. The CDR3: CASSLSVADTQYF. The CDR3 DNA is TGTGCCAGCAGCTTAAGTGTGGCAGATACGCAGTATTTT.